This entry concerns a single T cell receptor (beta chain). Per the germline V gene, CDR1 is SQVTM and CDR2 is ANQGSEA. V dropped 8 bases and J dropped 7 bases, with 21 bases sitting between them. The CDR3 has 14 amino acids. This specimen comes from a study of CD8 T cells in Susac syndrome. Random hexamers were used to reverse transcribe an amount of roughly 0.5 to 1 ug RNA. Using its own MiXCR run on the immunoSEQ multiplex PCR reads, TCRdb lists one record per CDR3 protein. The sample has fewer than 100,000 distinct CDR3 sequences; about 91% are singletons. The gene calls are TRBV29-1 and TRBJ2-1; no clear D gene. The specimen sequenced was CD8+ T cells from PBMCs. The receptor was derived from a human donor with multiple sclerosis. The CDR3 protein is CSLLTLLPSNEQFF. CDR3 nucleotides: TGCAGCCTACTCACTCTCCTCCCTTCTAATGAGCAGTTCTTC.